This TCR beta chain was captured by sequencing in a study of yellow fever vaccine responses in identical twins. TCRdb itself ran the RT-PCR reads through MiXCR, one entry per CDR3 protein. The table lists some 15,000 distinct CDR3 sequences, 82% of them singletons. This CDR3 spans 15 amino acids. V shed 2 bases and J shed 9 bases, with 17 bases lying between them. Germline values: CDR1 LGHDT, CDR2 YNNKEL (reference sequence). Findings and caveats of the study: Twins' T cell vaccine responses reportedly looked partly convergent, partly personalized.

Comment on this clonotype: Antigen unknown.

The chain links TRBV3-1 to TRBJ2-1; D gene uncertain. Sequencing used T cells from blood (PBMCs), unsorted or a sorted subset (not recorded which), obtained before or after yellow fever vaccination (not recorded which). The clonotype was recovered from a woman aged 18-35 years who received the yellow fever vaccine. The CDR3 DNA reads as TGTGCCAGCAGCCAACACCGATTGTCAGGTTCTGAGCAGTTCTTC. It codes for CASSQHRLSGSEQFF.